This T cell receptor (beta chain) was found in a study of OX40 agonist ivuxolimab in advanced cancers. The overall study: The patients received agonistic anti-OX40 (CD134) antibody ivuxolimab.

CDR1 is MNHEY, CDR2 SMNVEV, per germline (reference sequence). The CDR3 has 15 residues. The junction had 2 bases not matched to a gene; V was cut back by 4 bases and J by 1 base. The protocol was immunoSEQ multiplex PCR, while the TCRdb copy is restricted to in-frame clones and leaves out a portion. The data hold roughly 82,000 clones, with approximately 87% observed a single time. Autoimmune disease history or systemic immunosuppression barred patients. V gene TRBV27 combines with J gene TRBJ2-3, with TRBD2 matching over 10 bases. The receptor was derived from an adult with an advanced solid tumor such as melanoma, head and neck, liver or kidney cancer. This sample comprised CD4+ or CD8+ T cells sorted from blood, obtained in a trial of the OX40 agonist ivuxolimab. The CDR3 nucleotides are TGTGCCAGCAGTTCCGGACTAGCGGGCACAGATACGCAGTATTTT. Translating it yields CASSSGLAGTDTQYF.